A selection of T cell receptor beta chains follows, all from one sample in a study of T cell repertoires in cytomegalovirus infection. TCRdb re-called the reads with MiXCR, one entry per CDR3 protein. The sample has 250,000 to 300,000 distinct CDR3 sequences, roughly 23% seen once. The specimen sequenced was PBMCs. All receptors come from a human donor in good health (CMV status not recorded). Some clones in this sample may be carry-over from other donors' samples. The CDR3 runs from the conserved cysteine through the conserved F or W. The D gene is left open where the match is weak. Size is stated for part of the rows, as once, few or many counts, or as a class when the clone is expanded.

j_gene	abundance	v_gene	len	d_gene	CDR3nt	CDR3aa
TRBJ1-1	-	TRBV10-3	13	-	TGTGCCATCAGTGAGGGCAGAGCCACTGAAGCTTTCTTT	CAISEGRATEAFF
TRBJ1-5	-	TRBV10-3	14	TRBD1	TGTGCCACCCAGGGGGGAGATAGCAATCAGCCCCAGCATTTT	CATQGGDSNQPQHF
TRBJ2-3	-	TRBV15	16	TRBD2	TGTGCCACCAGCAGAGCGGGACTAGCCTTCACAGATACGCAGTATTTT	CATSRAGLAFTDTQYF
TRBJ1-1	many	TRBV28	14	-	TGTGCCAGCAGTTTATTAGGTCGGGACACCGAAGCTTTCTTT	CASSLLGRDTEAFF
TRBJ2-5	few	TRBV7-2	15	TRBD1	TGTGCCAGCAGCCCCGGACAGGGTAGTTTGGAGACCCAGTACTTC	CASSPGQGSLETQYF
TRBJ1-1	-	TRBV29-1	13	-	TGCAGCGTCACAGGGTCTATGAACACTGAAGCTTTCTTT	CSVTGSMNTEAFF
TRBJ2-1	many	TRBV7-3	14	TRBD1	TGTGCCAGCAGCCACGGGACAGGGAAGAATGAGCAGTTCTTC	CASSHGTGKNEQFF
TRBJ1-2	many	TRBV7-2	12	-	TGTGCCAGCAGCTTACTTGGCGGCGGCTACACCTTC	CASSLLGGGYTF
TRBJ2-7	-	TRBV6-2/TRBV6-3	17	TRBD1	TGTGCCAGCAGTTACCCTAACAGGGGGCTGTCCTCTACGGAGCAGTACTTC	CASSYPNRGLSSTEQYF
TRBJ1-6	-	TRBV20-1	15	-	TGCAGTGCTAGAGAGCTCGTGGGGGTGGATTCACCCCTCCACTTT	CSARELVGVDSPLHF
TRBJ1-1	-	TRBV20-1	13	-	TGCAGTGCTAAGGGTAAAGCAAACACTGAAGCTTTCTTT	CSAKGKANTEAFF
TRBJ1-5	few	TRBV7-9	13	TRBD1	TGTGCCAGCGAGGGACAGGGTGGTCAGCCCCAGCATTTT	CASEGQGGQPQHF
TRBJ2-1	many	TRBV7-9	14	-	TGTGCCAGCAGCTCACAGGGTGAGGGCAATGAGCAGTTCTTC	CASSSQGEGNEQFF
TRBJ2-7	-	TRBV25-1	14	-	TGTGCCAGCAGAAGGGCGGGAAGCTCCTACGAGCAGTACTTC	CASRRAGSSYEQYF
TRBJ1-1	many	TRBV7-2	15	TRBD1	TGTGCCAGCAGCTCGCGGACAGGAATGAACACTGAAGCTTTCTTT	CASSSRTGMNTEAFF
TRBJ2-1	-	TRBV29-1	15	-	TGCAGCGTTGAACCTCAGTGGAGATCCTACAATGAGCAGTTCTTC	CSVEPQWRSYNEQFF
TRBJ1-3	few	TRBV19	13	-	TGTGCCAGTAGTCAGACCCTGGGGTACACCATATATTTT	CASSQTLGYTIYF
TRBJ2-3	many	TRBV7-8	17	-	TGTGCCAGCAGCTCATCATTCGGGACTCTAGTCACAGATACGCAGTATTTT	CASSSSFGTLVTDTQYF
TRBJ2-1	many	TRBV28	15	-	TGTGCCAGCAGAAGCGCAGGGATGTCCTACAATGAGCAGTTCTTC	CASRSAGMSYNEQFF
TRBJ2-2	many	TRBV20-1	13	-	TGCAGTGCTAGGACAGGGAGGGCCGGGGAGCTGTTTTTT	CSARTGRAGELFF
TRBJ2-7	-	TRBV28	15	TRBD2	TGTGCCAGCACCCGGCCGGCTAGCGGGACCTACGAGCAGTACTTC	CASTRPASGTYEQYF
TRBJ1-1	-	TRBV5-1	16	TRBD1	TGCGCCAGCAGCCCGACAGGGGGGCTAATGAACACTGAAGCTTTCTTT	CASSPTGGLMNTEAFF
TRBJ2-2	-	TRBV29-1	14	TRBD1	TGCAGCGGAGCGACAGGGGGCTTTACCGGGGAGCTGTTTTTT	CSGATGGFTGELFF
TRBJ1-1	many	TRBV4-1	17	TRBD1	TGCGCCAGCAGCCCACCCCGGGACAGGCCTATGAACACTGAAGCTTTCTTT	CASSPPRDRPMNTEAFF
TRBJ1-5	few	TRBV10-1	14	-	TGCGCCAGCAGTGGAGGCTCTAGCAATCAGCCCCAGCATTTT	CASSGGSSNQPQHF
TRBJ2-5	few	TRBV20-1	15	-	TGCAGTGCTAGACCCCCGGGACTTCCAAAAGAGACCCAGTACTTC	CSARPPGLPKETQYF
TRBJ2-7	-	TRBV29-1	14	-	TGCAGCGTTGCCTCCAGGGCGAGCTCCTACGAGCAGTACTTC	CSVASRASSYEQYF
TRBJ2-7	-	TRBV11-2	17	TRBD2	TGTGCCAGCAGCTTAGGATGGACTAGCGGGGCCTATGGAGAGCAGTACTTC	CASSLGWTSGAYGEQYF
TRBJ2-7	-	TRBV30	14	TRBD1	TGTGCCTGCAAAGGGACAGGGAGCTTTTACGAGCAGTACTTC	CACKGTGSFYEQYF
TRBJ2-7	-	TRBV20-1	15	TRBD2	TGCAGTGCTAGAGACCCCCAACGGACTAGCTCGGAGCAGTACTTC	CSARDPQRTSSEQYF
TRBJ1-1	-	TRBV6-5	15	TRBD1	TGTGCCAGCAGTTTGTCGGGACAGACGAACACTGAAGCTTTCTTT	CASSLSGQTNTEAFF
TRBJ2-3	many	TRBV7-2	14	TRBD1	TGTGCCAGCAGCTCCAGCGGGATCGGACAGGGGGATGATTTT	CASSSSGIGQGDDF
TRBJ1-1	-	TRBV9	14	-	TGTGCCAGCAGCGCTCAACAGGGGAACACTGAAGCTTTCTTT	CASSAQQGNTEAFF
TRBJ1-5	-	TRBV10-3	13	TRBD1	TGTGCCATCAGCCTGGGACAGCTGGAGCCCCAGCATTTT	CAISLGQLEPQHF
TRBJ2-5	-	TRBV4-1	13	-	TGTGCCAGCAGCCAAGACAGGATGGAAACCCAGTACTTC	CASSQDRMETQYF
TRBJ2-5	many	TRBV7-2	17	TRBD2	TGTGCCAGCAGCTTAACTCTAGCGGGAGGGCATCGGGAGACCCAGTACTTC	CASSLTLAGGHRETQYF